This T cell receptor (beta chain) was retrieved from a study of blood T cell repertoires in COVID-19. About the research overall: COVID-19 samples from acute and convalescent phases originated in the United States, Italy and Spain. In each case, the material was cDNA or gDNA derived from T cells, B-cell-depleted T cells, or PBMCs.

In the original processing: It was from reference gene primer amplification that nucleated cell counts were estimated. Sequencing was performed with immunoSEQ multiplex PCR; in TCRdb, only in-frame clones are kept and a portion is missing. V and J calls plus clone size are reproduced from that table; the DNA served to infer D and trimming. The sample has roughly 62,000 clones; around 85% are singletons. V lost 3 bases and J lost 4, with 16 bases in between. The CDR3 loop spans 16 amino acids. Germline values: CDR1 LGHNA, CDR2 YSLEER. The sequence was collected from a man aged 60 to 69 with acute or convalescent COVID-19. Sequenced: peripheral blood. The chain combines TRBV4-3 with TRBJ1-3; a weak D match, TRBD1 (5 bases). The CDR3, as DNA: TGCGCCAGCAGCCACGTCTCGGGGGGATCGGGAAACACCATATATTTT. The encoded protein is CASSHVSGGSGNTIYF.